This TCR beta chain was sequenced for a study of blood T cell repertoires in COVID-19. As for the study in general: From the United States, Italy and Spain came samples of acute and convalescent COVID-19. Sample material is recorded as cDNA or gDNA derived from T cells, B-cell-depleted T cells, or PBMCs.

In the source study's methods: Estimation of nucleated cell counts relied on the amplification of reference gene primers. Using immunoSEQ multiplex PCR, the repertoire was profiled, and TCRdb retains in-frame clones only, with some absent. That table furnishes V, J and clone size, whereas the DNA furnished D and trimming. The sample lists about 46,000 clones; 75% to 90% were seen once. Trimming took 0 bases from V and 0 from J; bases not matched to a gene: 5. The CDR3 sequence is 19 residues long. CDR1 is SGHTA, CDR2 FQGNSA, per germline. Sequencing was done on a sample of peripheral blood. The V and J genes are TRBV7-2 and TRBJ2-6; 10 bases align to TRBD2. The sequence derives from a human donor in a cohort sampled during active COVID-19. CDR3 loop: CASSLASSGGFSGANVLTF. In DNA form, the CDR3 reads TGTGCCAGCAGCTTAGCGAGTAGCGGGGGGTTCTCTGGGGCCAACGTCCTGACTTTC.